This T cell receptor (beta chain) was captured by sequencing in a study of spatial heterogeneity in lung cancer. General study findings and limits: Blood carried ubiquitous expanded tumor TCRs more at resection than follow-up.

TCR cDNA molecules were tagged individually, and each one carried a unique molecular identifier. MiXCR, run by TCRdb on the 5' RACE reads, gives a single entry per CDR3 protein. The sample shows roughly 82,000 distinct CDR3 sequences, around an eighth of them seen only once. This clonotype has just a few counts. No antigen is known for it. The V and J ends lost 4 bases and 1 base respectively, with 5 bases between them. This CDR3 is built from 13 residues. Germline lookup yields CDR1 MNHEY and CDR2 SVGAGI. The sample's time point: sample taken at primary tumor resection. The sequenced material consisted of unsorted whole RNA from tumor, nontumor lung or frozen PBMC.

The specimen was PBMCs, collected at surgery. The chain employs TRBV6-5 and TRBJ1-5; D is perhaps TRBD1 (5 bases). This clonotype was obtained from a male donor with early-stage non-small cell lung cancer. The CDR3 DNA is TGTGCCAGCAGTTGGGACAGCAATCAGCCCCAGCATTTT. Protein product: CASSWDSNQPQHF.